The 23 T cell receptor beta chains below were found in one sample sequenced in a study of T cells after yellow fever vaccination. TCRdb recomputed calls from the 5' RACE reads with MiXCR, one row per CDR3 protein. The sample shows 300,000 to 400,000 distinct CDR3 sequences, roughly 6.1% of them seen only once. The sequences come from PBMCs, collected 5 days after the yellow fever booster vaccination. These receptors were taken from a man between 25 and 39 years old who received the YFV17D yellow fever vaccine.

The chain links TRBV20-1 to TRBJ2-1; TRBD2 agrees at 12 bases. V was clipped by 0 bases and J by 5 bases; unmatched bases: 11. This CDR3 is 18 amino acids long. Germline CDR1 reads DFQATT; CDR2 reads SNEGSKA (reference sequence). CDR3 bases: TGCAGTGCTAGAGATGGGGCTAGCGGGGGGGTGGGACACAATGAGCAGTTCTTC. Protein product: CSARDGASGGVGHNEQFF.

The chain uses TRBV9 and TRBJ2-7; TRBD2 matches 11 bases. The CDR3 runs 15 residues. Germline V gene lookup returns CDR1 SGDLS and CDR2 YYNGEE. Germline trimming cut 5 bases from V and 7 bases from J; bases unmatched to any gene: 11. CDR3 coding DNA: TGTGCCAGCAGTAACAAACTAGCGGGAGTACAGGAGCAGTACTTC. Translation: CASSNKLAGVQEQYF.

This chain joins TRBV30 and TRBJ2-3, with D tentatively TRBD2 (6 bases). V was trimmed by 3 bases and J by 3 bases, leaving 16 bases between them. The CDR3 totals 15 residues. From germline, CDR1 is GTSNPN and CDR2 SVGIG (reference sequence). CDR3 residues: CAWRGGMGRTDTQYF. The CDR3 coding sequence is TGTGCCTGGAGGGGGGGAATGGGAAGAACAGATACGCAGTATTTT.

This clonotype showed up just a few times. This chain links TRBV27 with TRBJ1-5; possible D gene TRBD1, 5 bases. The CDR3 runs 15 residues. Germline assignment: CDR1 MNHEY and CDR2 SMNVEV (reference sequence). V was pared by 5 bases and J by 5 bases, with 16 bases between. CDR3 amino acids: CASSPLGRVDQPQHF. The CDR3 DNA sequence: TGTGCCAGCAGTCCCCTGGGCAGGGTAGATCAGCCCCAGCATTTT.

This clonotype has at least ten counts. The chain couples TRBV7-2 to TRBJ1-3; D is uncertain. This CDR3 spans 16 amino acids. V was clipped by 3 bases and J by 0 bases, with 12 bases between them. Germline V lookup: CDR1 SGHTA, CDR2 FQGNSA. CDR3 loop: CASSLVEMGSGNTIYF. The CDR3 DNA is TGTGCCAGCAGCTTGGTTGAGATGGGCTCTGGAAACACCATATATTTT. The entire variable domain, with the rest obtained from reference TRBV7-2 and TRBJ1-3, is as follows: GAGVSQSPSNKVTEKGKDVELRCDPISGHTALYWYRQSLGQGLEFLIYFQGNSAPDKSGLPSDRFSAERTGGSVSTLTIQRTQQEDSAVYLCASSLVEMGSGNTIYFGEGSWLTVV.

The chain recombines TRBV20-1 with TRBJ2-5, with TRBD2 matching 12 bases. The CDR3 totals 14 residues. V dropped 3 bases and J dropped 5; count of bases not matched to a gene: 4. Germline CDR1 is DFQATT and CDR2 is SNEGSKA (reference sequence). CDR3 amino acids: CSASPLAGGETQYF. CDR3 DNA: TGCAGTGCTAGCCCCCTAGCGGGAGGGGAGACCCAGTACTTC.

The sample holds a few counts of this clonotype. The CDR3 spells CASRSLKQGGTEAFF. As DNA, the CDR3 is TGTGCCAGCAGATCCCTGAAACAGGGGGGCACTGAAGCTTTCTTT. The chain couples TRBV28 to TRBJ1-1; 8 positions agree with TRBD1. With 6 bases clipped from V and 4 bases from J, the junction kept 10 bases outside the gene matches. The germline V gene has CDR1 MDHEN and CDR2 SYDVKM. This CDR3 has 15 amino acids.

This clonotype was picked up a small number of times. The chain combines TRBV12-3 or TRBV12-4 with TRBJ2-5; 7 nucleotides agree with TRBD2. The V and J ends lost 3 bases and 4 bases, in that order; junction bases with no gene match: 8. The CDR3 runs to 15 residues. The CDR3 region has the DNA TGTGCCAGCAGTTTGGGGGGACTAACCTCAGAGACCCAGTACTTC. Protein product: CASSLGGLTSETQYF.

The table lists this clonotype with many counts. The chain links TRBV27 to TRBJ1-6, with D tentatively TRBD1 (5 bases). V lost 8 bases and J lost 8, with 19 bases in between. CDR1 and CDR2 from the germline V gene are MNHEY and SMNVEV (reference sequence). CDR3 length: 15 residues. The CDR3 coding sequence is TGTGCCAGCGGCCGACCCCGGGGGTGGTATTCACCCCTCCACTTT. Amino acids: CASGRPRGWYSPLHF.

This clonotype was counted a few times. The V call is TRBV18, the J call TRBJ2-7; TRBD2 aligns across 15 bases. Germline lookup yields CDR1 KGHSH and CDR2 LQKENI. Trimming cost V 3 bases and J 6 bases; bases outside gene matches: 9. The length of the CDR3 is 17 residues. The CDR3 reads CASSPLGTSGRPVEQYF. In nucleotides, the CDR3 is TGTGCCAGCTCACCCCTCGGGACTAGCGGGAGGCCGGTCGAGCAGTACTTC.

V gene TRBV14 combines with J gene TRBJ2-1; no definite D call. The CDR3 consists of 16 residues. The germline CDR1 and CDR2 sequences are SGHDN and FVKESK. V was shortened by 3 bases and J by 5 bases, with 17 bases between the two germline ends. The CDR3 spells CASSHRPPRPHNEQFF. The CDR3 coding sequence is TGTGCCAGCAGCCATCGACCTCCCCGTCCCCACAATGAGCAGTTCTTC.

This clonotype was seen repeatedly, ten times or more. The chain links TRBV10-3 to TRBJ2-1; D is tentatively TRBD1 or TRBD2 (5 bases each). Germline CDR1 and CDR2: ENHRY and SYGVKD. Trimming left V 6 bases short and J 7 bases short, with 19 bases between. The length of the CDR3 is 15 residues. CDR3 coding DNA: TGTGCCATCAGCGAGGGGCTGGCAGGGCGGAATGAGCAGTTCTTC. Translation: CAISEGLAGRNEQFF.

This clonotype came up a few times. The chain is built from TRBV19 and TRBJ1-5; the D gene is possibly TRBD1 (5 bases). V lost 2 bases, J lost 4 bases, and 9 bases lay in between. CDR3 length equals 14 residues. Germline assignment: CDR1 LNHDA and CDR2 SQIVND (reference sequence). Here the CDR3 reads CASSIIGANQPQHF. CDR3 in DNA: TGTGCCAGTAGTATAATAGGGGCTAATCAGCCCCAGCATTTT.

This clonotype was picked up a small number of times. The V and J genes are TRBV28 and TRBJ1-6; no reliable D call. Germline V gene data show CDR1 as MDHEN and CDR2 as SYDVKM. With 2 bases removed from V and 7 bases from J, the gap between germline ends came to 3 bases. The CDR3 sequence is 12 residues long. CDR3 sequence: CASSLHNSPLHF. The CDR3 nucleotides are TGTGCCAGCAGTTTACACAATTCACCCCTCCACTTT.

A note on this clonotype: No conserved phenylalanine or tryptophan is present at the end of the CDR3, so a read error is the likely explanation. The chain has TRBV28 and TRBJ2-2; D may be TRBD1 or TRBD2 (6 bases each). CDR1 is MDHEN and CDR2 is SYDVKM in the germline V gene. V was trimmed by 8 bases and J by 8 bases, leaving 21 bases between them. The CDR3 spans 15 residues. This chain's CDR3 is CASLLLRGAGGELFV. As DNA, the CDR3 is TGTGCCAGCTTACTTTTGAGGGGGGCTGGAGGGGAGCTGTTTGTT.

This clonotype was counted only a few times. The CDR3 DNA reads TGTGCCAGCAGTTACTCGGCCACCGGGGAGCTGTTTTTT. Encoded protein: CASSYSATGELFF. V and J are TRBV6-5 and TRBJ2-2; D unclear. Deletions cut 0 bases from V and 4 bases from J, with 3 bases between. The CDR3 consists of 13 residues. CDR1 is MNHEY, CDR2 SVGAGI, per germline.

This clonotype was recorded many times. V and J are TRBV2 and TRBJ2-1, with D tentatively TRBD1 (6 bases). Trimming took off 8 bases at V and 3 bases at J, with 17 bases between the two ends. This CDR3 contains 15 residues. In germline, CDR1 is SNHLY, CDR2 FYNNEI. CDR3 sequence reads: CASVPQQGYYNEQFF. The CDR3 nucleotides read TGTGCCAGCGTGCCCCAACAGGGCTACTACAATGAGCAGTTCTTC.

This clonotype was counted a few times. The chain couples TRBV7-6 to TRBJ2-1, with 12 nucleotides matching TRBD1. The CDR3 totals 18 residues. Per germline, CDR1 SGHVS and CDR2 FNYEAQ. V gave up 3 bases and J gave up 10 bases; unmatched junction bases: 16. The CDR3 region is CASSFTAPGQGASYEQFF. Written as DNA, the CDR3 is TGTGCCAGCAGCTTCACAGCACCGGGACAGGGGGCGTCATACGAGCAGTTCTTC.

The chain links TRBV20-1 to TRBJ2-3, with D possibly being TRBD1 or TRBD2 (7 bases each). V was clipped by 3 bases and J by 5 bases, with 15 bases between them. CDR1 DFQATT and CDR2 SNEGSKA come from the germline V gene (reference sequence). The CDR3 runs to 14 residues. The CDR3 DNA is TGCAGTGCTAGGGGGGGGGACAGAAGAGATACGCAGTATTTT. Translating gives CSARGGDRRDTQYF.

This chain uses TRBV5-1 with TRBJ2-3, with 11 nucleotides matching TRBD1. CDR3 size: 19 residues. Germline loops: CDR1 SGHRS, CDR2 YFSETQ. The trim removed 1 base at V and 6 bases at J, leaving 16 bases unmatched. CDR3 nucleotides: TGCGCCAGCAGCTTGCCACCGTCTACTAGGACAGGGGGCTTGGATACGCAGTATTTT. Its translation is CASSLPPSTRTGGLDTQYF.

This clonotype was picked up many times. The CDR3 here is CSARWSGSNKGSGKNIQYF. The CDR3 coding sequence is TGCAGTGCTAGATGGTCCGGGTCTAATAAAGGATCAGGCAAAAACATTCAGTACTTC. This rearrangement joins TRBV20-1 to TRBJ2-4; D gene uncertain. With 2 bases removed from V and 3 bases from J, the gap between germline ends came to 26 bases. The CDR3 is 19 amino acids. CDR1 is DFQATT, CDR2 SNEGSKA, per germline (reference sequence).

This clonotype was recorded many times. The chain combines TRBV20-1 with TRBJ2-3; D is ambiguous. Trimming removed 7 bases from V and 6 bases from J, with 14 bases in between. CDR3 length: 12 amino acids. Germline V CDR1 and CDR2: DFQATT, SNEGSKA (reference sequence). CDR3 DNA: TGCAGTGGGAGCGACCAAATCGATACGCAGTATTTT. It specifies CSGSDQIDTQYF.

This clonotype was counted between two and nine times. V gene TRBV4-3 combines with J gene TRBJ2-3, with a tentative D call TRBD2 (6 bases). The CDR3 extends over 15 amino acids. Trimming removed 3 bases from V and 0 bases from J, with 10 bases in between. The germline V gene encodes CDR1 LGHNA and CDR2 YSLEER. In DNA form, the CDR3 reads TGCGCCAGCAGCCAGGAGGGACCTAGCACAGATACGCAGTATTTT. Translated, it gives CASSQEGPSTDTQYF.